Only a few counts were recorded for the clone carrying this TCR beta chain. Its target is unknown. Germline V gene lookup returns CDR1 DFQATT and CDR2 SNEGSKA (reference sequence). The CDR3 consists of 13 residues. V was clipped by 2 bases and J by 6 bases, with 11 bases between them. This sample is part of a study of identical twins. Regarding the study as a whole: Twins' excess sharing was less marked for out-of-frame beta sequences.

MiXCR was run by TCRdb on the 5' RACE reads, yielding one entry per CDR3 protein. The sample comprises about 240,000 distinct CDR3 sequences, roughly a tenth of which are singletons, and 9% to 10% rests with the top ten. The receptor was isolated from a man aged 50 to 59 in good health. The sequenced sample consisted of memory T cells sorted from blood. The rearrangement joins TRBV20-1 to TRBJ2-4; D remains unclear. The CDR3 reads CSARPLSPNIQYF. The CDR3 bases are TGCAGTGCTAGACCTCTTTCGCCAAACATTCAGTACTTC.